This TCR beta chain was profiled in a study of CD8 T cells in Susac syndrome. The multiple sclerosis controls were treatment-naive patients affected by stable or active relapsing-remitting disease. Random hexamers were used to reverse transcribe 0.5 to 1 ug of RNA. Amplification of TCR beta CDR3 used immunoSEQ multiplex PCR across 54 Vbeta and 13 Jbeta. Via MiXCR, TCRdb re-called the immunoSEQ multiplex PCR reads, giving one row per CDR3 protein. The sample lists some 400,000 distinct CDR3 sequences, around 85% occurring once. The V gene lost 4 bases and the J gene lost 2 bases, with 12 bases spanning the gap. The CDR3 extends over 14 amino acids. Germline assignment: CDR1 SGHRS and CDR2 YFSETQ.

The genes are TRBV5-1 and TRBJ1-2; maybe TRBD1 (5 bases). The TCR sequence derives from a human donor with multiple sclerosis. The sample consisted of CD8+ T cells from PBMCs. The CDR3 protein is CASSSGTENYGYTF. The CDR3 coding sequence is TGCGCCAGCAGCAGCGGGACGGAGAACTATGGCTACACCTTC.